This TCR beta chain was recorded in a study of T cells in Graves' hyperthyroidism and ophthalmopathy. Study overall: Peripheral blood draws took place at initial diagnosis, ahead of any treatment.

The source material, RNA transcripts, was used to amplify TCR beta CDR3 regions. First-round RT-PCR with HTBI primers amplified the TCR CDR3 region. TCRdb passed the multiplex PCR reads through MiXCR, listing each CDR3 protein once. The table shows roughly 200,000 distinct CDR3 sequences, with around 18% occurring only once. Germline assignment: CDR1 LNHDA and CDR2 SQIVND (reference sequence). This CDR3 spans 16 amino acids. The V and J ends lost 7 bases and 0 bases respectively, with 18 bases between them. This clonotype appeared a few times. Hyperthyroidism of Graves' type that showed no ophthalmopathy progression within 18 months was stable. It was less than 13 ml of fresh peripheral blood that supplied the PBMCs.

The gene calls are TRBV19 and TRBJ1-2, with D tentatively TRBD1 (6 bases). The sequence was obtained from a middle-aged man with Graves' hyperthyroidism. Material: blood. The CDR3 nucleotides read TGTGCCAGTATTTGGGCAGGGGCGAGAGCTAACTATGGCTACACCTTC. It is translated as CASIWAGARANYGYTF.